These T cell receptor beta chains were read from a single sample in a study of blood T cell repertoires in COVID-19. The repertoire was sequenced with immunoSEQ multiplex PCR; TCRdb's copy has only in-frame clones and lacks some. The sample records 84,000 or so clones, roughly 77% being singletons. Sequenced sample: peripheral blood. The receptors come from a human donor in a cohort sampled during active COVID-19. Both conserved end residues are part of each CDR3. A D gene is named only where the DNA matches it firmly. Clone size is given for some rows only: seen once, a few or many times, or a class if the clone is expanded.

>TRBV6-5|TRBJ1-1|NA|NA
TGTGCCAGTAGAGTGTTAGCTGTGAACACTGAAGCTTTCTTT
CASRVLAVNTEAFF
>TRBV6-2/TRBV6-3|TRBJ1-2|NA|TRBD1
TGTGCCAGCAGTTTGCCTCCGGGACAGGGGGTTTTTTTCTTC
CASSLPPGQGVFFF
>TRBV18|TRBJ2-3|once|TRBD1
TGTGCCAGCTCACCACCGGGACAGGGACGGAGAGATACGCAGTATTTT
CASSPPGQGRRDTQYF
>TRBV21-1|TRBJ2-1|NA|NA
TGTGCCAGCAGCCTAGGGACAGCCGAGAGCTCCTACAATGAGCAGTTCTTC
CASSLGTAESSYNEQFF
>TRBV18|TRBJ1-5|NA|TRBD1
TGTGCCAGCTCACCACCCCGAAGACAGGGGAATTGGGGTCAGCCCCAGCATTTT
CASSPPRRQGNWGQPQHF
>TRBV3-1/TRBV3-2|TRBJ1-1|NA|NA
TGTGCCAGCAGCCAAGGAGGAGTGGGCACTGAAGCTTTCTTT
CASSQGGVGTEAFF
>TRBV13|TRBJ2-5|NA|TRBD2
TGTGCCAGCAGCCGCCCGCCCGGGACTAGCCAAGAGACCCAGTACTTC
CASSRPPGTSQETQYF
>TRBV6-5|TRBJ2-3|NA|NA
TGTGCCAGCGGAGGGCCTTCACGGGCAGATACGCAGTATTTT
CASGGPSRADTQYF
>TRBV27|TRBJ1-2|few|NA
TGTGCCAGCAGGTCTAGGGAGGTAGGCTATGGCTACACCTTC
CASRSREVGYGYTF
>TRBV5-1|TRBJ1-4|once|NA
TGCGCCAGCAGCAAGGGGGGGAATGAAAAACTGTTTTTT
CASSKGGNEKLFF
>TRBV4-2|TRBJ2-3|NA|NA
TGTGCCAGCAGCCAAGGTGGAGGGGCAGATACGCAGTATTTT
CASSQGGGADTQYF
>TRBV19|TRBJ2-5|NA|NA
TGTGCCAGTAGCGAAGACTTGGGGACCCAGTACTTC
CASSEDLGTQYF
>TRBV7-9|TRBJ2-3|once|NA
TGTGCCAGCAGCACCTCTGGGGCTGGGACAGATACGCAGTATTTT
CASSTSGAGTDTQYF
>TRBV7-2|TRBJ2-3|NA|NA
TGTGCCAGCAGGTATAGTGGGAGGACAGATACGCAGTATTTT
CASRYSGRTDTQYF
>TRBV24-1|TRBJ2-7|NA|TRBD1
TGTGCCACCAGTGACCGGGACAGGGGCTACGAGCAGTACTTC
CATSDRDRGYEQYF
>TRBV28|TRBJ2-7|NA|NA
TGTGCCAGCAGTAGAGGACGGGCGGGGCAGTACTTC
CASSRGRAGQYF
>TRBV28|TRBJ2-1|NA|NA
TGTGCCAGCAGTAAGGGGCCAGGGAAGTTCTTC
CASSKGPGKFF
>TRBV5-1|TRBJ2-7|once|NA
TGCGCCAGCAGCTTGATCAGGGCCAGCTCCTACGAGCAGTACTTC
CASSLIRASSYEQYF
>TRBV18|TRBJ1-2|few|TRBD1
TGTGCCAGCTCACCGGCGAAACAGGGACAGTTCTATGGCTACACCTTC
CASSPAKQGQFYGYTF
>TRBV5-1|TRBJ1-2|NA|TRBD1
TGCGCCAGCAGCTCCTGGACAGGGGACTATGGCTACACCTTC
CASSSWTGDYGYTF
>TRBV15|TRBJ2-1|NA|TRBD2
TGTGCCACCAGCAGAGAGCGGGGGGGGGTTTACAATGAGCAGTTCTTC
CATSRERGGVYNEQFF
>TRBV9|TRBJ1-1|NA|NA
TGTGCCAGCAGCCCAGGGGATTACAACACTGAAGCTTTCTTT
CASSPGDYNTEAFF
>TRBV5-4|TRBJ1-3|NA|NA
TGTGCCAGCAGCTTGGCGTCAGAAACTGGAAACACCATATATTTT
CASSLASETGNTIYF
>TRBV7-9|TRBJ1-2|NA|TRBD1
TGTGCCAGCAGTGTCGCTAGGGGGCCCTATGGCTACACCTTC
CASSVARGPYGYTF
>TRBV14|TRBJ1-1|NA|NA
TGTGCCAGCAGCCGGGGCCTGGGGTACACTGAAGCTTTCTTT
CASSRGLGYTEAFF
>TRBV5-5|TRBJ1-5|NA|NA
TGTGCCAGCAGCTTGGCCCCCCTCGGCAATCAGCCCCAGCATTTT
CASSLAPLGNQPQHF
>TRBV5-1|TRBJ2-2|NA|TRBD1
TGCGCCAGCAGCTTGCGTTCCGGGACAGGGAACACCGGGGAGCTGTTTTTT
CASSLRSGTGNTGELFF
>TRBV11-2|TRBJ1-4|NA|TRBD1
TGTGCCAGCAGCCTCGGGACAGCCGGGGCGTTTGAAAAACTGTTTTTT
CASSLGTAGAFEKLFF
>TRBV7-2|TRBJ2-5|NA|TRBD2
TGTGCCAGCAGCTCCGGCCCTAGCGGGGGGCCCGCCCAGACCCAGTACTTC
CASSSGPSGGPAQTQYF
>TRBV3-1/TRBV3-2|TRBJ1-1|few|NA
TGTGCCAGCAGGCCTCGGACCCCGGGGACTGAAGCTTTCTTT
CASRPRTPGTEAFF
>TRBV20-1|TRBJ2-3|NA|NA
TGCAGTGCTAGTCTGGCGGGGCTCACAGATACGCAGTATTTT
CSASLAGLTDTQYF
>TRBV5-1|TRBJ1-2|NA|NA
TGCGCCAGCAGCTTTGCGGTTAACTATGGCTACACCTTC
CASSFAVNYGYTF
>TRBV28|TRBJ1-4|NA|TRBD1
TGTGCCAGCAAGGTGGGGACAGCTAATGAAAAACTGTTTTTT
CASKVGTANEKLFF
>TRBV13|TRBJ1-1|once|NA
TGTGCCAGCAGTTCCTCGCGGGGGGCATTGGGGACTGAAGCTTTCTTT
CASSSSRGALGTEAFF
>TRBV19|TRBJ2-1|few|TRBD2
TGTGCCAGTAGCCGTAGCGGGGGGATATACAATGAGCAGTTCTTC
CASSRSGGIYNEQFF
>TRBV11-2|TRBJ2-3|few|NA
TGTGCCAGCAGCTTAGTGGGGGGGCAGGCAGATACGCAGTATTTT
CASSLVGGQADTQYF
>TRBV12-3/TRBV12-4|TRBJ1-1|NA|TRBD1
TGTGCCAGCAGTTTGACACAGGGGGAAGCTTTCTTT
CASSLTQGEAFF
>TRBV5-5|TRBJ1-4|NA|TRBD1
TGTGCCAGCAGCTTTAAGGACAGGGGAACAACTAATGAAAAACTGTTTTTT
CASSFKDRGTTNEKLFF
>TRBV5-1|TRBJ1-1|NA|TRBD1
TGCGCCAGCAGCTCACTAAACAGGGGATTGGCGAACACTGAAGCTTTCTTT
CASSSLNRGLANTEAFF
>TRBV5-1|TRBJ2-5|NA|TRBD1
TGCGCCAGCAGCTTGAAGGGACAGGACCAAGAGACCCAGTACTTC
CASSLKGQDQETQYF
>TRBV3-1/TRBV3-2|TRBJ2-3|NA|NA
TGTGCCAGCAGCCAAGAAGCCACAGATACGCAGTATTTT
CASSQEATDTQYF
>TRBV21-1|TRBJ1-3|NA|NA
TGTGCCAGCAGCAAAATCTCGGACAGGGAGGGAAACACCATATATTTT
CASSKISDREGNTIYF
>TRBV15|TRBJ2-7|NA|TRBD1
TGTGCCACCAGCAGAGATAGAGGACAGGGACTCTACGAGCAGTACTTC
CATSRDRGQGLYEQYF
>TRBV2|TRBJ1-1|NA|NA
TGTGCCAGCAGGTTAACAGGGCAAACTGAAGCTTTCTTT
CASRLTGQTEAFF
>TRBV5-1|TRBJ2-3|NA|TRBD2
TGCGCCAGCAGCCTCGGGACTAGTGAAGGGGGTACGCAGTATTTT
CASSLGTSEGGTQYF
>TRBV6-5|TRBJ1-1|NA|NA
TGTGCCAGCAGCACGACCGCGGGGAACACTGAAGCTTTCTTT
CASSTTAGNTEAFF
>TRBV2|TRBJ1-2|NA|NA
TGTGCCAGCAGTGATTCCTACTATGGCTACACCTTC
CASSDSYYGYTF
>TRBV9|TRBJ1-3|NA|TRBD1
TGTGCCAGCAGCGTATACCCAGACAGGGGAGCCCTCTCTGGAAACACCATATATTTT
CASSVYPDRGALSGNTIYF
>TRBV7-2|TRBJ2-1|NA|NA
TGTGCCAGCAGCTCCAGAACAGGCCGCTCCTACAATGAGCAGTTCTTC
CASSSRTGRSYNEQFF
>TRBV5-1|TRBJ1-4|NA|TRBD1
TGCGCCAGCAGCTTGGAGCTTAGAGGGACAGGGGATGAAAAACTGTTTTTT
CASSLELRGTGDEKLFF
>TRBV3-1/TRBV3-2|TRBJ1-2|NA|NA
TGTGCCAGCAGCCATTTAGAGAACTATGGCTACACCTTC
CASSHLENYGYTF
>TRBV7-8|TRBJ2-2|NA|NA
TGTGCCAGCAGCTTGCCCGTCCGGACTCGCACCACCGGGGAGCTGTTTTTT
CASSLPVRTRTTGELFF